In its sample, the clone carrying this TCR beta chain is large. Its antigen is as yet unknown. Trimming shortened V by 4 bases and J by 0 bases, and 7 bases separated the two germline ends. CDR1 and CDR2 from the germline V gene are MNHEY and SVGAGI. This CDR3 contains 14 residues. This entry belongs to a study of read filtering for tumor transcriptome and immune sequencing. Study details: By R-ISS, stages I, II and III held approximately 8, 17 and 7 patients.

This library used approximately 390 ng RNA and molecular barcoded adaptors spanning alpha/delta and beta/gamma chains. TCRdb ran MiXCR on the reads and lists one entry per CDR3 protein. The data contain 37,000 or so distinct CDR3 sequences, roughly an eighth of them singletons. Study-wide findings and caveats: Compared with RNA-seq, IR-seq gave much higher clonotype depth and reliability.

This TCR was recovered from a donor aged 40 or over with multiple myeloma. The chain links TRBV6-5 to TRBJ2-1; no clear D gene. Specimen: a population of CD138-negative cells sorted from bone marrow. DNA for the CDR3: TGTGCCAGCAGTTTCGGCTCCTCCTACAATGAGCAGTTCTTC. The encoded protein is CASSFGSSYNEQFF.